A selection of T cell receptor beta chains follows, all from one sample in a study of blood T cell repertoires in COVID-19. Some clones are missing from TCRdb's copy, which holds only in-frame ones; the method was immunoSEQ multiplex PCR. The data show under 300,000 clones, 75% to 90% seen once. Sequencing was done on a sample of PBMCs or T cells enriched from blood (not recorded which). The receptors were sampled from a woman aged 35 to 49 who had recovered from COVID-19. Each CDR3 is given with its conserved first and last residue. D genes are given only for firm matches. Some rows mark clone size as missing; the rest say once, few, many or name a class of expanded clone.

d_call	v_call	j_call	clone_size	cdr3_aa	cdr3_nt
TRBD1	TRBV4-1	TRBJ1-2	NA	CASSQDGQGARGYTF	TGCGCCAGCAGCCAAGATGGGCAGGGGGCGCGAGGCTACACCTTC
TRBD1	TRBV19	TRBJ1-3	few	CASNTPGQNSGNTIYF	TGTGCCAGTAACACACCGGGACAGAATTCTGGAAACACCATATATTTT
TRBD1	TRBV7-2	TRBJ1-2	NA	CASSSQGAHGYTF	TGTGCCAGCAGCTCACAGGGGGCGCATGGCTACACCTTC
TRBD1	TRBV19	TRBJ2-2	NA	CAGQVLNTGELFF	TGTGCCGGACAGGTTCTGAACACCGGGGAGCTGTTTTTT
NA	TRBV7-9	TRBJ1-1	NA	CASRRDSSAQEAFF	TGTGCCAGCAGACGCGACAGCTCTGCCCAAGAAGCTTTCTTT
NA	TRBV18	TRBJ1-2	once	CASSPPSRGDNGYTF	TGTGCCAGCTCACCACCTTCTCGGGGTGACAATGGCTACACCTTC
NA	TRBV15	TRBJ2-6	NA	CATSRELTDSGANVLTF	TGTGCCACCAGCAGAGAGTTAACTGATTCTGGGGCCAACGTCCTGACTTTC
TRBD1	TRBV27	TRBJ2-3	NA	CASSLFGTGRIDTQYF	TGTGCCAGCAGTTTATTCGGGACAGGGAGGATAGATACGCAGTATTTT
NA	TRBV30	TRBJ1-2	NA	CAWSKQVGGYTF	TGTGCCTGGAGTAAACAGGTTGGGGGCTACACCTTC
NA	TRBV5-6	TRBJ1-1	few	CASTEQGNTEAFF	TGTGCCAGCACAGAACAGGGGAACACTGAAGCTTTCTTT
TRBD1	TRBV5-4	TRBJ2-7	NA	CASSPIPGTGDGYEQYF	TGTGCCAGCAGCCCCATTCCCGGGACAGGGGACGGCTACGAGCAGTACTTC
NA	TRBV5-5	TRBJ1-4	NA	CASSLVGVYEKLFF	TGTGCCAGCAGCTTAGTAGGAGTGTATGAAAAACTGTTTTTT
TRBD2	TRBV4-2	TRBJ2-7	NA	CASSQDSPGLAGPMNF	TGTGCCAGCAGCCAAGATAGTCCGGGACTAGCGGGTCCCATGAACTTC
TRBD1	TRBV24-1	TRBJ1-2	NA	CATSDPGQPYGYTF	TGTGCCACCAGTGATCCGGGACAGCCCTATGGCTACACCTTC
TRBD2	TRBV10-3	TRBJ2-3	NA	CAISPGGGGTDTQYF	TGTGCCATCAGCCCCGGTGGGGGAGGGACAGATACGCAGTATTTT
NA	TRBV5-1	TRBJ1-4	once	CASSLAQANEKLFF	TGCGCCAGCAGCTTGGCTCAGGCAAATGAAAAACTGTTTTTT
NA	TRBV2	TRBJ1-5	once	CASSGGPGQPQHF	TGTGCCAGCAGCGGGGGGCCGGGTCAGCCCCAGCATTTT
TRBD1	TRBV14	TRBJ1-2	NA	CASSPRTGDGYTF	TGTGCCAGCAGCCCCCGGACAGGGGACGGCTACACCTTC
NA	TRBV2	TRBJ1-1	NA	CASSSQGNTEAFF	TGTGCCAGCAGTTCACAGGGGAACACTGAAGCTTTCTTT
TRBD1	TRBV27	TRBJ2-1	few	CASSSGQGVEQFF	TGTGCCAGCAGTTCTGGACAGGGTGTTGAGCAGTTCTTC
NA	TRBV7-2	TRBJ1-4	NA	CASSRTGAFNEKLFF	TGTGCCAGCAGCCGCACCGGTGCTTTTAATGAAAAACTGTTTTTT
TRBD1	TRBV6-7	TRBJ2-2	NA	CATYPGGATGELFF	TGTGCCACCTACCCAGGGGGCGCGACCGGGGAGCTGTTTTTT
NA	TRBV4-1	TRBJ1-1	NA	CASRRTTGRYEAFF	TGCGCCAGCAGGCGTACTACAGGGAGATACGAAGCTTTCTTT
NA	TRBV6-5	TRBJ1-6	NA	CASSYSLRGYNSPLHF	TGTGCCAGCAGTTACAGTCTCCGCGGCTATAATTCACCCCTCCACTTT
NA	TRBV19	TRBJ1-3	NA	CASIERNTIYF	TGTGCCAGTATAGAGCGAAACACCATATATTTT
NA	TRBV5-1	TRBJ2-7	NA	CASSLAGGHNYEQYF	TGCGCCAGCAGCTTGGCCGGAGGGCACAATTACGAGCAGTACTTC
TRBD2	TRBV7-8	TRBJ2-5	NA	CASQLLAQETQYF	TGTGCCAGCCAATTACTAGCGCAAGAGACCCAGTACTTC
TRBD1	TRBV4-2	TRBJ1-2	NA	CASSLGGGQGYGYTF	TGTGCCAGCAGCCTCGGGGGGGGACAGGGGTATGGCTACACCTTC
NA	TRBV5-6	TRBJ2-1	NA	CASSSGIYSYNEQFF	TGTGCCAGCAGCTCCGGGATATACTCCTACAATGAGCAGTTCTTC
TRBD2	TRBV6-2/TRBV6-3	TRBJ2-7	NA	CASSYSAGDWKQYF	TGTGCCAGCAGTTACTCTGCGGGGGATTGGAAGCAGTACTTC
NA	TRBV19	TRBJ1-4	NA	CASSSQGSTNEKLFF	TGTGCCAGTAGTTCCCAGGGATCAACTAATGAAAAACTGTTTTTT
TRBD1	TRBV12-5	TRBJ2-1	NA	CASGGTGGYNEQFF	TGTGCTAGTGGTGGGACAGGGGGGTACAATGAGCAGTTCTTC
TRBD2	TRBV7-2	TRBJ2-1	once	CASSPLAGSSQFF	TGTGCCAGCAGCCCACTAGCGGGATCTTCTCAGTTCTTC
NA	TRBV18	TRBJ1-1	NA	CASSPRGLSTEAFF	TGTGCCAGCTCACCACGGGGGCTGAGCACTGAAGCTTTCTTT
TRBD1	TRBV3-1/TRBV3-2	TRBJ1-2	NA	CASSQGRQGEANYGYTF	TGTGCCAGCAGTCAAGGTCGACAGGGTGAAGCTAACTATGGCTACACCTTC
TRBD2	TRBV6-5	TRBJ2-7	NA	CATRQRGSEQYF	TGTGCCACCCGCCAGCGGGGGAGCGAGCAGTACTTC
NA	TRBV29-1	TRBJ1-5	few	CSVQGASNQPQHF	TGCAGCGTACAGGGTGCAAGCAATCAGCCCCAGCATTTT
TRBD1	TRBV4-1	TRBJ2-1	few	CASSHEGADYNEQFF	TGCGCCAGCAGCCACGAGGGGGCTGACTACAATGAGCAGTTCTTC
NA	TRBV29-1	TRBJ1-1	NA	CSVDRGREAFF	TGCAGCGTTGACCGTGGGAGAGAAGCTTTCTTT
TRBD1	TRBV18	TRBJ2-7	NA	CASSLQGAYEQYF	TGTGCCAGCTCACTCCAGGGGGCCTACGAGCAGTACTTC
NA	TRBV19	TRBJ1-4	NA	CASSIATTGLNEKLFF	TGTGCCAGTAGTATAGCAACGACAGGTCTGAATGAAAAACTGTTTTTT
TRBD1	TRBV5-1	TRBJ2-3	NA	CASSRTQGAKDTQYF	TGCGCCAGCAGCAGAACCCAGGGGGCGAAGGATACGCAGTATTTT
NA	TRBV7-2	TRBJ2-5	NA	CASSPRGGRSETQYF	TGTGCCAGCAGCCCGAGAGGGGGACGTTCAGAGACCCAGTACTTC
NA	TRBV4-1	TRBJ1-2	NA	CASSLSRAGGLYGYTF	TGCGCCAGCAGCCTCTCCCGGGCGGGCGGCCTCTATGGCTACACCTTC
NA	TRBV24-1	TRBJ2-3	NA	CATSGTGDRTDTQYF	TGTGCCACCAGTGGTACGGGAGACCGCACAGATACGCAGTATTTT
TRBD2	TRBV5-1	TRBJ2-1	NA	CASSAGTSGMSSYNEQFF	TGCGCCAGCAGCGCCGGGACTAGCGGGATGAGCTCCTACAATGAGCAGTTCTTC
NA	TRBV14	TRBJ2-1	NA	CASSQAVYNEQFF	TGTGCCAGCAGCCAAGCGGTCTACAATGAGCAGTTCTTC
NA	TRBV5-6	TRBJ1-2	NA	CASQLGAGFNYGYTF	TGTGCCAGCCAGCTTGGGGCAGGGTTTAACTATGGCTACACCTTC
NA	TRBV3-1/TRBV3-2	TRBJ2-1	few	CASSRPNSYNEQFF	TGTGCCAGCAGCCGGCCTAACAGCTACAATGAGCAGTTCTTC
NA	TRBV23-1	TRBJ1-2	NA	CASSQAYSGNGYTF	TGCGCCAGCAGTCAAGCTTATTCAGGGAATGGCTACACCTTC
NA	TRBV9	TRBJ1-4	NA	CASSVGSGVGEKLFF	TGTGCCAGCAGCGTAGGTTCAGGGGTCGGTGAAAAACTGTTTTTT
TRBD1	TRBV6-5	TRBJ2-2	NA	CASSPGQSRVGELFF	TGTGCCAGCAGCCCGGGACAGTCCAGGGTCGGGGAGCTGTTTTTT
TRBD1	TRBV7-2	TRBJ2-2	few	CASSLDRGRAGELFF	TGTGCCAGCAGCCTGGACAGGGGAAGAGCCGGGGAGCTGTTTTTT
TRBD1	TRBV5-1	TRBJ2-7	NA	CASSPRTGQTYEQYF	TGCGCCAGCAGCCCGCGGACAGGACAAACCTACGAGCAGTACTTC
TRBD1	TRBV5-1	TRBJ1-1	NA	CASSLHGTVNTEAFF	TGCGCCAGCAGCTTGCACGGGACAGTGAACACTGAAGCTTTCTTT
TRBD1	TRBV30	TRBJ1-2	few	CAAEDGTGSGYTF	TGTGCCGCCGAAGATGGGACAGGCTCCGGCTACACCTTC
NA	TRBV5-1	TRBJ1-2	NA	CASSLVRGGALYGYTF	TGCGCCAGCAGCTTGGTTAGGGGGGGCGCGTTGTATGGCTACACCTTC
NA	TRBV25-1	TRBJ1-1	NA	CASSLSGHGIMAFF	TGTGCCAGCAGTCTATCCGGACACGGTATTATGGCTTTCTTT